One and the same sample provided the 8 T cell receptor beta chains below, sequenced in a study of control samples from healthy donors and cancer patients. The protocol was immunoSEQ multiplex PCR, while the TCRdb copy is restricted to in-frame clones and leaves out a portion. Of 100,000 to 150,000 clones listed, 80% to 95% are singletons. The sequenced material came from blood. The receptor set was obtained from a man aged 18 to 29 in good health.

V is TRBV5-8 and J is TRBJ2-5, with D perhaps TRBD1 (5 bases). Germline CDR1 and CDR2: SGHTS and YDEGEE. The CDR3 contains 16 residues. Trimming left V 0 bases short and J 5 bases short, with 17 bases between. The CDR3, as DNA: TGTGCCAGCAGCTTGGCCGGTGTGGCAGGGTACGAGACCCAGTACTTC. Its translation: CASSLAGVAGYETQYF.

V and J are TRBV7-2 and TRBJ1-6, with 10 positions matching TRBD1. CDR1 is SGHTA, CDR2 FQGNSA, per germline. V lost 5 bases, J lost 9 bases, and 10 bases stayed unmatched. The length of the CDR3 is 16 residues. CDR3 residues: CASSGDDRGLTSPLHF. In DNA form, the CDR3 reads TGTGCCAGCAGCGGAGACGACAGGGGGCTGACTTCACCCCTCCACTTT.

The table lists this clone with a count of one. The rearrangement joins TRBV18 to TRBJ2-3, with unresolved D. The CDR3 covers 15 residues. V gave up 3 bases and J gave up 3 bases, with 13 bases separating them. Per germline, CDR1 KGHSH and CDR2 LQKENI. CDR3 in amino acids: CASSPQAEITDTQYF. The CDR3 DNA is TGTGCCAGCTCACCCCAGGCAGAAATAACAGATACGCAGTATTTT.

The chain links TRBV7-8 to TRBJ2-6; 8 bases match TRBD1. Germline V gene lookup returns CDR1 SGHVS and CDR2 FQNEAQ. CDR3 length: 16 residues. Unmatched junction bases numbered 1, after V lost 1 base and J lost 2 bases. CDR3 protein: CASSLGQGTGANVLTF. CDR3 in DNA: TGTGCCAGCAGCTTAGGACAGGGGACTGGGGCCAACGTCCTGACTTTC.

V is TRBV6-5 and J is TRBJ2-3, with D tentatively TRBD1 or TRBD2 (6 bases each). Trimming stripped 7 bases from V and 6 bases from J, with 14 bases between. From germline, CDR1 is MNHEY and CDR2 SVGAGI. The CDR3 contains 13 residues. The CDR3 nucleotides read TGTGCCAGCACCGGGCTCGGGGGCGATACGCAGTATTTT. Protein: CASTGLGGDTQYF.

This clone was detected once. The sample has other DNA sequences that encode this CDR3 too. The rearrangement links TRBV9 to TRBJ1-3; weak D call: TRBD1 (5 bases). The CDR3 has 15 amino acids. Germline V gene sequence: CDR1 SGDLS, CDR2 YYNGEE. V lost 0 bases to trimming and J lost 2 bases, with 9 bases between them. CDR3 in amino acids: CASSVGGGPGNTIYF. The CDR3 DNA sequence: TGTGCCAGCAGCGTAGGCGGGGGTCCTGGAAACACCATATATTTT.

The chain carries TRBV3-1 (or the pseudogene TRBV3-2) and TRBJ2-1; the D is unclear. Trimming left V 1 base short and J 9 bases short, with 10 bases between. The germline V gene has CDR1 LGHDT and CDR2 YNNKEL (reference sequence). The CDR3 covers 13 residues. CDR3 residues: CASSQVPAPEQFF. The CDR3 bases are TGTGCCAGCAGCCAAGTCCCAGCGCCTGAGCAGTTCTTC.

The rearrangement links TRBV4-1 to TRBJ2-3; D is ambiguous. Trimming took 0 bases from V and 4 from J, leaving 14 bases between them. Looked up from germline, CDR1 is MGHRA and CDR2 is YSYEKL. The length of the CDR3 is 16 residues. CDR3 nucleotide sequence: TGCGCCAGCAGCCAAGATCAAAGGGCCTGGGCAGATACGCAGTATTTT. Its protein is CASSQDQRAWADTQYF.